A selection of T cell receptor beta chains follows, all from one sample in a study of cytomegalovirus exposure and HLA in healthy donors. Method: immunoSEQ multiplex PCR; TCRdb's copy keeps in-frame clones and lacks some. Of fewer than 150,000 clones in the sample, 60% to 80% were seen once. The specimen sequenced was PBMCs. These receptors came from a man aged 45-60 years in good health and CMV-seronegative. Both conserved end residues are part of each CDR3. Each record gives: D gene, J gene, V gene, clone size, CDR3 DNA, CDR3 protein. A D gene is named only where the DNA matches it firmly. Clone size is not always given. Where it is, it says once, few, many or a class for expanded clones.

>TRBD2|TRBJ2-7|TRBV10-3|NA
TGTGCCAGCTCCGGGACTAGCTGGTCCGAGCAGTACTTC
CASSGTSWSEQYF
>TRBD1|TRBJ2-3|TRBV7-2|once
TGTGCCAGCAGCGAGAGGACAGGGACGCTAAAGCCGTATTTT
CASSERTGTLKPYF
>NA|TRBJ2-2|TRBV7-9|few
TGTGCCAGCAGCTTAGGACTCCGGTCCGGGGAGCTGTTTTTT
CASSLGLRSGELFF
>TRBD1|TRBJ2-7|TRBV29-1|NA
TGCAGCCCGATGGGGGGGGACAGGGTGTTCTACGAGCAGTACTTC
CSPMGGDRVFYEQYF
>TRBD1|TRBJ1-5|TRBV2|NA
TGTGCCAGCAGCGGGACAGGGGGGAGCAATCAGCCCCAGCATTTT
CASSGTGGSNQPQHF
>NA|TRBJ1-2|TRBV5-1|NA
TGCGCCAGCAGCTTGGTTGATCTTAGACAGGCCCTCACCTTC
CASSLVDLRQALTF
>NA|TRBJ2-7|TRBV18|few
TGTGCCAGCTCACCGACAGGACATTCATCCTACGAGCAGTACTTC
CASSPTGHSSYEQYF
>TRBD1|TRBJ2-5|TRBV5-1|NA
TGCGCCAGCAGCTTAGCCCCCGGGACAGGGCAAGAGACCCAGTACTTC
CASSLAPGTGQETQYF
>TRBD2|TRBJ2-1|TRBV5-1|NA
TGCGCCAGCAGGGTAGGACTAGCGGGAGGCTATGAGCAGTTCTTC
CASRVGLAGGYEQFF
>NA|TRBJ2-2|TRBV5-6|NA
TGTGCCAGCAGCCCTCAGACGGGATCCTGGGGTCCCGGGGAGCTGTTTTTT
CASSPQTGSWGPGELFF
>TRBD1|TRBJ2-7|TRBV6-1|NA
TGTGCCAGCAGTGAAGCCGGGACAGCGGACTACGAGCAGTACTTC
CASSEAGTADYEQYF
>NA|TRBJ1-2|TRBV10-3|NA
TGTGCCATCAGTGAAAAGGGGAAAGACTATGGCTACACCTTC
CAISEKGKDYGYTF
>TRBD2|TRBJ2-5|TRBV5-8|NA
TGTGCCAGCAGCTCCCTCCCGGGACTAGCGGGACTGGAGACCCAGTACTTC
CASSSLPGLAGLETQYF
>NA|TRBJ1-5|TRBV19|NA
TGTGCCAGTAGTATAGTGGCAGAGGACAATCAGCCCCAGCATTTT
CASSIVAEDNQPQHF
>TRBD2|TRBJ2-7|TRBV29-1|NA
TGCAGCGTTGATACGGGACTAGCGAATTCCTACGAGCAGTACTTC
CSVDTGLANSYEQYF
>NA|TRBJ2-1|TRBV10-3|NA
TGTGCCATCAGTGAAGCCCGGGAGCAGTTCTTC
CAISEAREQFF
>NA|TRBJ1-4|TRBV27|NA
TGTGCCAGCAGTTTAGGACAGTTTAATGAAAAACTGTTTTTT
CASSLGQFNEKLFF
>NA|TRBJ2-3|TRBV11-1|NA
TGTGCCAGCAGCTTAGCGCCCCTAGTTGTCACAGATACGCAGTATTTT
CASSLAPLVVTDTQYF
>TRBD1|TRBJ1-4|TRBV28|NA
TGTGCCAGCAGTTTATTGGGGACAGGGGTTGAAAAACTGTTTTTT
CASSLLGTGVEKLFF
>NA|TRBJ2-7|TRBV10-3|NA
TGTGCCATCAGTGAGTCGACCAGGATGGGGGGCGAGCAGTACTTC
CAISESTRMGGEQYF
>TRBD1|TRBJ2-1|TRBV5-1|NA
TGCGCCAGCAGCTCACCTCCGGGACAGGCCCCGGGAGTTGGTTACAATGAGCAGTTCTTC
CASSSPPGQAPGVGYNEQFF
>TRBD1|TRBJ1-3|TRBV11-1|once
TGTGCCAGCAGCTGGACGGACAGGGGAAACACCATATATTTT
CASSWTDRGNTIYF
>NA|TRBJ1-4|TRBV7-2|few
TGTGCCAGCAGCTTAGGGCAGGGGAATAATGAAAAACTGTTTTTT
CASSLGQGNNEKLFF
>TRBD1|TRBJ1-2|TRBV19|NA
TGTGCCAGTAGAGACAGGGGGCTGAATGGCTACACCTTC
CASRDRGLNGYTF
>NA|TRBJ2-7|TRBV6-6|NA
TGTGCCAGCAGGACGGACACGGCAACCTACGAGCAGTACTTC
CASRTDTATYEQYF
>TRBD1|TRBJ1-3|TRBV7-8|NA
TGTGCCAGCAGCTTCGGACAGGCGGAAGGCACCATATATTTT
CASSFGQAEGTIYF
>TRBD1|TRBJ2-5|TRBV27|few
TGTGCCAGCAGTTCCGGGACAGGGGGCGTCGAGACCCAGTACTTC
CASSSGTGGVETQYF
>NA|TRBJ2-4|TRBV28|once
TGTGCCAGCAGTTTATCCCCCGACAGTGCCAAAAACATTCAGTACTTC
CASSLSPDSAKNIQYF
>NA|TRBJ2-7|TRBV7-8|few
TGTGCCAGCAGCTTAGATGGGTCGGGACACTCCTACGAGCAGTACTTC
CASSLDGSGHSYEQYF
>TRBD1|TRBJ1-1|TRBV18|NA
TGTGCCAGCTCACCGGACAGGGGGGACACTGAAGCTTTCTTT
CASSPDRGDTEAFF
>TRBD1|TRBJ2-5|TRBV30|NA
TGTGCCTGGAGGCGCCGGGACAGGGGGTCAGAGAGCCAGTACTTC
CAWRRRDRGSESQYF
>NA|TRBJ1-4|TRBV18|NA
TGTGCCAGCTCACCAAGGCAGGGGTCGACTAATGAAAAACTGTTTTTT
CASSPRQGSTNEKLFF
>TRBD1|TRBJ1-1|TRBV11-2|NA
TGTGCCAGCAGCTTTACAGACAGGGAGGCTGAAGCTTTCTTT
CASSFTDREAEAFF
>NA|TRBJ2-2|TRBV29-1|few
TGCAGCGGGGGGGTAGCCGGGGAGCTGTTTTTT
CSGGVAGELFF
>NA|TRBJ1-1|TRBV18|NA
TGTGCCAGCTCACGGGGGGGGACTGAAGCTTTCTTT
CASSRGGTEAFF
>NA|TRBJ1-4|TRBV19|NA
TGTGCCAGTAGTATACAGGGTGAAAAACTGTTTTTT
CASSIQGEKLFF
>NA|TRBJ2-5|TRBV28|NA
TGTGCCAGCATCTCCGGGGGTAGGCAGACCCAGTACTTC
CASISGGRQTQYF
>NA|TRBJ2-7|TRBV10-2|NA
TGCGCCAGCAGTGTGCGCACGGAGGGCGAGCAGTACTTC
CASSVRTEGEQYF
>NA|TRBJ2-1|TRBV10-3|NA
TGTGCCATCATTGGGACACTCGACAATGAGCAGTTCTTC
CAIIGTLDNEQFF
>NA|TRBJ2-3|TRBV7-6|NA
TGTGCCAGCAGCTTAGGCGCGGCAGATACGCAGTATTTT
CASSLGAADTQYF
>TRBD2|TRBJ2-1|TRBV9|NA
TGTGCCAGCAGTGCTACGGGACTAGCGGACTACAATGAGCAGTTCTTC
CASSATGLADYNEQFF
>TRBD2|TRBJ2-3|TRBV4-3|NA
TGCGCCAGCAGCCAAGATGTCTTAACTAGCGGGAGTCATACGCAGTATTTT
CASSQDVLTSGSHTQYF
>TRBD2|TRBJ2-2|TRBV19|NA
TGTGCCAGTAGTATCGGACTAGCGGAACTACCGCGAGATTCTGTTCGTACCGGGGAGCTGTTTTTT
CASSIGLAELPRDSVRTGELFF
>NA|TRBJ2-7|TRBV30|NA
TGTGCCTGGAGTGTACCAGTTGTTTACGAGCAGTACTTC
CAWSVPVVYEQYF
>NA|TRBJ2-1|TRBV2|few
TGTGCCAGCAGTGAAGTGGGGGCGGGTGAGCAGTTCTTC
CASSEVGAGEQFF
>NA|TRBJ2-1|TRBV28|NA
TGTGCCAGCAGGGGGAGAATTGAGCAGTTCTTC
CASRGRIEQFF
>NA|TRBJ1-2|TRBV11-2|NA
TGTGCCAGCAGCCCTACTAGGGGGGGTCATGGCTACACCTTC
CASSPTRGGHGYTF
>NA|TRBJ1-2|TRBV29-1|NA
TGCAGCGTTGAATGGGAAGGGGCCGGTGGCTACACCTTC
CSVEWEGAGGYTF